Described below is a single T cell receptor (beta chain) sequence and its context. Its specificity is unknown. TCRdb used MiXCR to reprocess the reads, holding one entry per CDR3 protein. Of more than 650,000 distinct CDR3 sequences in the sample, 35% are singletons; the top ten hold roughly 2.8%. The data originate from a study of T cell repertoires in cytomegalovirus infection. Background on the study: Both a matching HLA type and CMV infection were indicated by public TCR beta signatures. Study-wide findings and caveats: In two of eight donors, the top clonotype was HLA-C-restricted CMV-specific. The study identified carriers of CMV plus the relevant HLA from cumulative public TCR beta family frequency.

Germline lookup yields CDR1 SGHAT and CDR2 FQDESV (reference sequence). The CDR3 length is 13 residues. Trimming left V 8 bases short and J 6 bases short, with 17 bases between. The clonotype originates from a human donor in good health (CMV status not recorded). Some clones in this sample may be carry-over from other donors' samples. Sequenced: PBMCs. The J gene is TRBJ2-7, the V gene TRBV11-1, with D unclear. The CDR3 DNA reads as TGTGCCAGCGCGGTAACCTTGGGATCCGAGCAGTACTTC. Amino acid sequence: CASAVTLGSEQYF.